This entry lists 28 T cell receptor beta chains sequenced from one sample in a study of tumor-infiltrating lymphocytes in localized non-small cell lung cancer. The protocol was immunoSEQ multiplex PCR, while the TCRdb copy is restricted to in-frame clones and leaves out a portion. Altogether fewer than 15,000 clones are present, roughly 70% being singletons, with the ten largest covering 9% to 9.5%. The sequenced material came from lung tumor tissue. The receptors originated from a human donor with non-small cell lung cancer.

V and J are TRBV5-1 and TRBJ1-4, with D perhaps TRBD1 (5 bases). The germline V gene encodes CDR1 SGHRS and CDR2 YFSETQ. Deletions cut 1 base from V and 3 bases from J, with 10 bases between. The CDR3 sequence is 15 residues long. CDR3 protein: CASSLTGRPNEKLFF. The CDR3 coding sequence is TGCGCCAGCAGCTTGACGGGACGGCCTAATGAAAAACTGTTTTTT.

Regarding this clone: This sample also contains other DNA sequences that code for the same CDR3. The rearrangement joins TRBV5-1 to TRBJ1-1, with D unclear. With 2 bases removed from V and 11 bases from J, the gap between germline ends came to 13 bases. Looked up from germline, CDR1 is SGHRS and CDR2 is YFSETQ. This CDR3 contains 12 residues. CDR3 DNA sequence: TGCGCCAGCAGCTTAGAGGAAGGCCGCGCTTTCTTT. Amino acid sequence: CASSLEEGRAFF.

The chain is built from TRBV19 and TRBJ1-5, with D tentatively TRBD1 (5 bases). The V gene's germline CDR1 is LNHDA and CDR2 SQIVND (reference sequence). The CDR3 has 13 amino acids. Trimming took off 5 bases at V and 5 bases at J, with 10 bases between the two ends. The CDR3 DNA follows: TGTGCCAGTAGTTCAGGGTCCTATCAGCCCCAGCATTTT. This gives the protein CASSSGSYQPQHF.

The CDR3 region has the DNA TGCGCCAGCAGTGGGGACGGGGGCCTGGATACGCAGTATTTT. This encodes CASSGDGGLDTQYF. The V and J genes are TRBV10-1 and TRBJ2-3; D is perhaps TRBD1 or TRBD2 (6 bases each). Trimming stripped 4 bases from V and 6 bases from J, with 14 bases between. Germline V gene sequence: CDR1 WNHNN, CDR2 SYGVQD (reference sequence). The CDR3 has 14 amino acids.

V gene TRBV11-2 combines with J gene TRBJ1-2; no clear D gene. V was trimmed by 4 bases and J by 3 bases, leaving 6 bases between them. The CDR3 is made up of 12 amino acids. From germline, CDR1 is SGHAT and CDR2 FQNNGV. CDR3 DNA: TGTGCCAGCAGCTACCGGGACTATGGCTACACCTTC. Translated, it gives CASSYRDYGYTF.

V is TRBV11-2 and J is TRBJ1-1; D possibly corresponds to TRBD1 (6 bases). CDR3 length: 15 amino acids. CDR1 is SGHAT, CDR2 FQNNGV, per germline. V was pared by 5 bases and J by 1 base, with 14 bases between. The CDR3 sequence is CASSPRGLANTEAFF. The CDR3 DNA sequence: TGTGCCAGCAGCCCTAGGGGGTTGGCGAACACTGAAGCTTTCTTT.

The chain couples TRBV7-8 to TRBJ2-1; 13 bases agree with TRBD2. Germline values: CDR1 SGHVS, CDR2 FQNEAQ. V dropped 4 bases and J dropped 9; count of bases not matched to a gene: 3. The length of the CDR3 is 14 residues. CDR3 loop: CASSWTSGSVEQFF. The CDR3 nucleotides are TGTGCCAGCAGCTGGACTAGCGGGAGTGTTGAGCAGTTCTTC. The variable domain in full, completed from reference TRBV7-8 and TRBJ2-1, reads GAGVSQSPRYKVAKRGQDVALRCDPISGHVSLFWYQQALGQGPEFLTYFQNEAQLDKSGLPSDRFFAERPEGSVSTLKIQRTQQEDSAVYLCASSWTSGSVEQFFGPGTRLTVL.

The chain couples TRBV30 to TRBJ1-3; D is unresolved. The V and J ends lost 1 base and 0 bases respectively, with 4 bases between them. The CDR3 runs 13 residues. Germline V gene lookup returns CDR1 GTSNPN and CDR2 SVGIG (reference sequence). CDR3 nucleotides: TGTGCCTGGAGTGGGGCCTCTGGAAACACCATATATTTT. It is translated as CAWSGASGNTIYF. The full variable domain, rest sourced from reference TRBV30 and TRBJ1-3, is SQTIHQWPATLVQPVGSPLSLECTVEGTSNPNLYWYRQAAGRGLQLLFYSVGIGQISSEVPQNLSASRPQDRQFILSSKKLLLSDSGFYLCAWSGASGNTIYFGEGSWLTVV.

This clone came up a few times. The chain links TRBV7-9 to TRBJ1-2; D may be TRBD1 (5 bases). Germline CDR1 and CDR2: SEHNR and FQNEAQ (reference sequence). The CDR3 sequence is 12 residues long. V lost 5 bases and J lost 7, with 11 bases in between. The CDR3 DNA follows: TGTGCCAGCAGCCAGACAGTCCCTGGCTACACCTTC. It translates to CASSQTVPGYTF.

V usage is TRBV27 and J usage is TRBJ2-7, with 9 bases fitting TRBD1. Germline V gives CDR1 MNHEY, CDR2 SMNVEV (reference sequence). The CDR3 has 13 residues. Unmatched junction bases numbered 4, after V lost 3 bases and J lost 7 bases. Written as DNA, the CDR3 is TGTGCCAGCAGTTTTACAGGGGGCTGGGAGCAGTACTTC. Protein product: CASSFTGGWEQYF.

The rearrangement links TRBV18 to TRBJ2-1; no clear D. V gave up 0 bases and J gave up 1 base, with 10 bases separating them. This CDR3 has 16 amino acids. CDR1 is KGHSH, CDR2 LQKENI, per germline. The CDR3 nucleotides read TGTGCCAGCTCACCACCGGAACAATGGTCCTACAATGAGCAGTTCTTC. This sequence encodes CASSPPEQWSYNEQFF.

The CDR3 coding sequence is TGTGCCAGCAGCCAAGGGGCCAACTACGAGCAGTACTTC. This encodes CASSQGANYEQYF. The genes are TRBV16 and TRBJ2-7; tentatively, D is TRBD1 (5 bases). This CDR3 is built from 13 residues. Germline lookup yields CDR1 KGHSY and CDR2 FQNENV. V lost 2 bases and J lost 3, with 8 bases in between.

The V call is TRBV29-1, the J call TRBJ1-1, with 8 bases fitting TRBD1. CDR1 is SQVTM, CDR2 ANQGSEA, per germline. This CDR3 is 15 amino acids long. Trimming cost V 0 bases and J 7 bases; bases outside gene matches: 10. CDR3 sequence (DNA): TGCAGCGTTGAAGATAGGGACAGGAGGTCGGATGAAGCTTTCTTT. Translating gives CSVEDRDRRSDEAFF.

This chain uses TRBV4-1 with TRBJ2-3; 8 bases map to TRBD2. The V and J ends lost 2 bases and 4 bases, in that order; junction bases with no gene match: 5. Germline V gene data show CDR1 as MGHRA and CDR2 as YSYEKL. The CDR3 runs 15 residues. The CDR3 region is CASSQPGLDADTQYF. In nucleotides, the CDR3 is TGCGCCAGCAGCCAACCGGGACTAGATGCAGATACGCAGTATTTT.

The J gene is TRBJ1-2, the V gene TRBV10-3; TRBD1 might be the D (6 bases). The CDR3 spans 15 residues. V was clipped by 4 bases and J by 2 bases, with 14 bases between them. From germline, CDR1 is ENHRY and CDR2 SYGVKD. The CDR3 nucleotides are TGTGCCATCAGTGCAAAGACAGGAACAAACTATGGCTACACCTTC. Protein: CAISAKTGTNYGYTF.

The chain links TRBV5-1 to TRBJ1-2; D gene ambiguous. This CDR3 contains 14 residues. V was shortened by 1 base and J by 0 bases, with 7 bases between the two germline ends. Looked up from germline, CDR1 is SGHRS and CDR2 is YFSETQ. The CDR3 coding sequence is TGCGCCAGCAGCTTGCTAGGGACTAACTATGGCTACACCTTC. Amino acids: CASSLLGTNYGYTF.

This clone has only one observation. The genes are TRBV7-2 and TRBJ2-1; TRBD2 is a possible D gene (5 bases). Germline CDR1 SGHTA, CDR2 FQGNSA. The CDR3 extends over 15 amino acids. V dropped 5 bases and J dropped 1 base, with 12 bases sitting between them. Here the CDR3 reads CASSEDLGSYNEQFF. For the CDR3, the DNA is TGTGCCAGCAGCGAGGACTTGGGGTCCTACAATGAGCAGTTCTTC. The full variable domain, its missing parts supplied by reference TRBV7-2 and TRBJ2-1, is GAGVSQSPSNKVTEKGKDVELRCDPISGHTALYWYRQSLGQGLEFLIYFQGNSAPDKSGLPSDRFSAERTGGSVSTLTIQRTQQEDSAVYLCASSEDLGSYNEQFFGPGTRLTVL.

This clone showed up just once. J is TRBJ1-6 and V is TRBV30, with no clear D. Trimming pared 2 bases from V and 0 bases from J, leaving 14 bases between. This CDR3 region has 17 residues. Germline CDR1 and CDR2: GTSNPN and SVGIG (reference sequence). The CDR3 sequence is CAWSTRPVSSYNSPLHF. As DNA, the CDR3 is TGTGCCTGGAGTACCCGGCCCGTGAGCTCCTATAATTCACCCCTCCACTTT.

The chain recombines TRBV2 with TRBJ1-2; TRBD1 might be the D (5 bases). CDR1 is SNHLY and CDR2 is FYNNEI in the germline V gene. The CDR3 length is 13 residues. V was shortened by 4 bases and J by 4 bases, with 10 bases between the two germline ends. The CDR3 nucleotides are TGTGCCAGCAGTGGACAGATGAGCTATGGCTACACCTTC. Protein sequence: CASSGQMSYGYTF.

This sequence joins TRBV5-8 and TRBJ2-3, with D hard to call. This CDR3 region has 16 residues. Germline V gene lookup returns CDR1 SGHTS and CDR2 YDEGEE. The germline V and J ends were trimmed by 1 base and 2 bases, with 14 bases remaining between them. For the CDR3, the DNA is TGTGCCAGCAGCTTGCGCATTAGTATTTCCACAGATACGCAGTATTTT. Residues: CASSLRISISTDTQYF.

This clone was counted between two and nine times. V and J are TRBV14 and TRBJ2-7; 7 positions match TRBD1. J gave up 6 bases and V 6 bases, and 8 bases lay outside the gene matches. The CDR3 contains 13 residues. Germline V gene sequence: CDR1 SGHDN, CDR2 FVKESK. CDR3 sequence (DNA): TGTGCCAGCAGTCAGAGGAGACAGGGCGAGCAGTACTTC. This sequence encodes CASSQRRQGEQYF.

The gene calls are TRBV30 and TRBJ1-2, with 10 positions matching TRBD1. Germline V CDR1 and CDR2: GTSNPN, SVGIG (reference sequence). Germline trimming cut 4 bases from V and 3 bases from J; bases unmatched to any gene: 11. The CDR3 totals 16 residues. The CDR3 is CAWKPGQGTAYYGYTF. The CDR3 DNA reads TGTGCCTGGAAACCGGGACAGGGGACGGCCTACTATGGCTACACCTTC. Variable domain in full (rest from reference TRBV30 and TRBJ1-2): SQTIHQWPATLVQPVGSPLSLECTVEGTSNPNLYWYRQAAGRGLQLLFYSVGIGQISSEVPQNLSASRPQDRQFILSSKKLLLSDSGFYLCAWKPGQGTAYYGYTFGSGTRLTVV.

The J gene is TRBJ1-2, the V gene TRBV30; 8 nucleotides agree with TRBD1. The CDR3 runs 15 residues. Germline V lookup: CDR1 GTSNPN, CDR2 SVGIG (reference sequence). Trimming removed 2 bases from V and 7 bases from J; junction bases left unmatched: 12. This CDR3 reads CAWSNFRQGATGYTF. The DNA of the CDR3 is TGTGCCTGGAGTAACTTTCGGCAGGGGGCGACTGGCTACACCTTC.

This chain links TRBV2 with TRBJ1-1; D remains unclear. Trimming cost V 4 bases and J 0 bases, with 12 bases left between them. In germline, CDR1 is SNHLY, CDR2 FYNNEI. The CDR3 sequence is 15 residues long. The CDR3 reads CASSAGAAMNTEAFF. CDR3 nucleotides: TGTGCCAGCAGTGCGGGAGCAGCTATGAACACTGAAGCTTTCTTT.

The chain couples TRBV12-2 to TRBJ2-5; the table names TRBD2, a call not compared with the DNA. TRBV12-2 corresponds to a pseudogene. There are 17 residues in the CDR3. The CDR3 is CASRDGLAGGRVETQYF. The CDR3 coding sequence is TGTGCAAGTCGCGATGGACTAGCGGGAGGGAGGGTAGAGACCCAGTACTTC.

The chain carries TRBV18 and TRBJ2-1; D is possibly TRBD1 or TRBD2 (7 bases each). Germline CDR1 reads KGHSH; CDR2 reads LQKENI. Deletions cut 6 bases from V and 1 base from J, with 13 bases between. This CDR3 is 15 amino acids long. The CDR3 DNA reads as TGTGCCAGCTCGGATCAGGGGGGGTCCTACAATGAGCAGTTCTTC. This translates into CASSDQGGSYNEQFF.

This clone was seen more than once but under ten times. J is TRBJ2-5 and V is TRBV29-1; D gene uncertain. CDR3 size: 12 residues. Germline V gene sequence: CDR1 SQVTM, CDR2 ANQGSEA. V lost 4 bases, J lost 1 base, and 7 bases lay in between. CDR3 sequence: CSVATFQETQYF. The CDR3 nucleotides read TGCAGCGTTGCGACATTCCAAGAGACCCAGTACTTC.

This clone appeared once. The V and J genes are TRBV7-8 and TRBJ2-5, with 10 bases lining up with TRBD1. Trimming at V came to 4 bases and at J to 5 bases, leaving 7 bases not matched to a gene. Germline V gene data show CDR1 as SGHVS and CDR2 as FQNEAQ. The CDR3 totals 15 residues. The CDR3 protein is CASSYLGQGGETQYF. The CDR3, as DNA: TGTGCCAGCAGCTACCTCGGACAGGGGGGGGAGACCCAGTACTTC.